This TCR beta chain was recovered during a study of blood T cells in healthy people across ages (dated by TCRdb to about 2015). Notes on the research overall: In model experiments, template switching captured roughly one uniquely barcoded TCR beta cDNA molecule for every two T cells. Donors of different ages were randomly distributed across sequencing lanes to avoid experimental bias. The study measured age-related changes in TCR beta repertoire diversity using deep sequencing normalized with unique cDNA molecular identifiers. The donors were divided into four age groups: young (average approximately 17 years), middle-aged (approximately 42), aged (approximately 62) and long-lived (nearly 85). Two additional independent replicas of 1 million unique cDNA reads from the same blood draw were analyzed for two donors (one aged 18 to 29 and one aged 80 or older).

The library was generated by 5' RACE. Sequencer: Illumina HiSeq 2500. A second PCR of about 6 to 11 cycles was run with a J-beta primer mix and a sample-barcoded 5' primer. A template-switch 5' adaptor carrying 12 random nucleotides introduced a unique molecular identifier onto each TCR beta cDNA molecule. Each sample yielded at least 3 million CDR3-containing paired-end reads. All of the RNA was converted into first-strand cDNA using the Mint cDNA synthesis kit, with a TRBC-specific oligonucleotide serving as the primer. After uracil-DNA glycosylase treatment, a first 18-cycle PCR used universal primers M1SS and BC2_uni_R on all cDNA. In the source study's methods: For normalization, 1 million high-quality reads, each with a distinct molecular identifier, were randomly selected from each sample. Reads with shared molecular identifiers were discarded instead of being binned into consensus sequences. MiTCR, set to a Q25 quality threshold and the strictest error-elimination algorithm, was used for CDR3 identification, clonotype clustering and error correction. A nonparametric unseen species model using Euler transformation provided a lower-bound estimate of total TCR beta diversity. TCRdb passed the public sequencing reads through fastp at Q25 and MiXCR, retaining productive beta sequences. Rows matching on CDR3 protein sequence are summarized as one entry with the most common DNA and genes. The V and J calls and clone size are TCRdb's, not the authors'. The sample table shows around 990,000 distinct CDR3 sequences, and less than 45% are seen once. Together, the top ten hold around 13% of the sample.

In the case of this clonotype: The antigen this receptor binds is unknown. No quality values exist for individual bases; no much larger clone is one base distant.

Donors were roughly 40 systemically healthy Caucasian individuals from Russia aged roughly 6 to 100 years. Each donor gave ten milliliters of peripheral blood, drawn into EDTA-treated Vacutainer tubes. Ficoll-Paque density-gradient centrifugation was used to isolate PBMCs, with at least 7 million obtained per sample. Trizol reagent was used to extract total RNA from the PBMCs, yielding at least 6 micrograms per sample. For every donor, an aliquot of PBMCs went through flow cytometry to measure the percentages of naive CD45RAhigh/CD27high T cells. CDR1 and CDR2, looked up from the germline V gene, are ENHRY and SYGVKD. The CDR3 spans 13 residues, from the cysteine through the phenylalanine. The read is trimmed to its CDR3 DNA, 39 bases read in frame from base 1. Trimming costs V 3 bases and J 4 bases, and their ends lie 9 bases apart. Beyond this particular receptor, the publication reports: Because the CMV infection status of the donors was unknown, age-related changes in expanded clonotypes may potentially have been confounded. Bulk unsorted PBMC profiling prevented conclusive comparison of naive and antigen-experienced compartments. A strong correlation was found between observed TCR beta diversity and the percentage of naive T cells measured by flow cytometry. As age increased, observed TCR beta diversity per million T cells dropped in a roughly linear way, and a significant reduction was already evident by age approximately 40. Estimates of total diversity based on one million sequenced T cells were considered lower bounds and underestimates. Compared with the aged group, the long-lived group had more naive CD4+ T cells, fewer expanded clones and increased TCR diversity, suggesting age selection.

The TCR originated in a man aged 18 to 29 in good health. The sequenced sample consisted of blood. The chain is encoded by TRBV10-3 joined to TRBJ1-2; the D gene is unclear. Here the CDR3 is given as CAISDARAYGYTF. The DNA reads TGTGCCATCAGTGACGCTAGGGCCTATGGCTACACCTTC.